What follows are 13 T cell receptor beta chains derived from one specimen sequenced in a study of kidney transplant recipient with SARS-CoV-2 infection. Each CDR3 protein is one row after TCRdb ran MiXCR on the reads. The sample records about 250,000 distinct CDR3 sequences, more than 25% being singletons. The sequencing here drew on a blood sample, taken at baseline and between days 110 and 120 from a kidney transplant recipient. These receptors were collected from a male patient between 25 and 40 years old who had COVID-19 and was a kidney transplant recipient. Some T cells may have come from the graft donor.

This clonotype was observed at least ten times. V is TRBV5-1 and J is TRBJ2-7; TRBD2 matches 10 bases. CDR3 length: 16 amino acids. V was clipped by 3 bases and J by 3 bases; unmatched bases: 9. Looked up from germline, CDR1 is SGHRS and CDR2 is YFSETQ. The CDR3 DNA reads as TGCGCCAGCAGCTATCACCCGGGACTAGCGATCTACGAGCAGTACTTC. Residues: CASSYHPGLAIYEQYF.

Details on this clonotype: A much larger clone differs from this one at a single base, so this may be a read error. The rearrangement joins TRBV25-1 to TRBJ1-2; no reliable D call. Germline values: CDR1 MGHDK, CDR2 SYGVNS. The CDR3 is 17 amino acids. CDR3 region: CDSSVGQELGKTYGYTF. The CDR3 bases are TGTGACAGCAGTGTCGGCCAAGAACTGGGAAAGACCTATGGCTACACCTTC.

Note on this clonotype: An end of the junction differs from the germline gene, which may be a read error. This chain joins TRBV14 and TRBJ2-1, with D perhaps TRBD2 (5 bases). The germline gives CDR1 SGHDN, CDR2 FVKESK. CDR3 length: 19 residues. CDR3 loop: CASSQFWLSRPTGTIEQFF. The CDR3 coding sequence is TGCGCCAGCAGCCAATTTTGGCTATCGCGGCCCACGGGAACAATTGAGCAGTTCTTC.

This clonotype was picked up a small number of times. The gene calls are TRBV11-2 and TRBJ2-3; TRBD2 aligns across 12 bases. Germline-derived CDR1 and CDR2 are SGHAT and FQNNGV. V was clipped by 3 bases and J by 3 bases; unmatched bases: 10. This CDR3 spans 18 amino acids. Written as DNA, the CDR3 is TGTGCCAGCAGCTTTTTGACTAGCGGGAGTCGAGCGACAGATACGCAGTATTTT. Residues: CASSFLTSGSRATDTQYF.

Regarding this clonotype: A clone one base away is much larger, so this may be a read error. This is likely a read error, given that the CDR3 carries no conserved phenylalanine or tryptophan at its end. The rearrangement uses TRBV5-6 and TRBJ1-3; TRBD1 matches 7 bases. Germline V gives CDR1 SGHDT, CDR2 YYEEEE. After removal of 3 bases from V and 2 bases from J, the junction contained 2 bases not matched to a gene. The CDR3 totals 14 residues. The CDR3 region is CASSSDRAGNTIYS. The CDR3 DNA is TGTGCCAGCAGCTCCGACAGGGCTGGAAACACCATATATTCT.

This clonotype showed up many times. This chain connects TRBV15 to TRBJ1-2; D unresolved. Trimming removed 4 bases at V and 4 bases at J, with 22 bases between. CDR1 is LNHNV and CDR2 is YYDKDF in the germline V gene (reference sequence). The CDR3 length is 17 residues. The CDR3 reads CATSKSIRCGKTYGYTF. CDR3 nucleotides: TGTGCCACCAGCAAGTCAATAAGGTGTGGAAAGACCTATGGCTACACCTTC.

Many counts were recorded for this clonotype. The chain recombines TRBV20-1 with TRBJ2-2, with TRBD2 matching 10 bases. V shed 6 bases and J 4 bases; nucleotides not matched to a gene: 5. Germline CDR1 reads DFQATT; CDR2 reads SNEGSKA (reference sequence). The CDR3 covers 14 residues. The DNA for the CDR3 is TGCAGTGCCTGGGGGACTAGCGTCACCGGGGAGCTGTTTTTT. Its protein product is CSAWGTSVTGELFF.

This clonotype was seen at least ten times. This rearrangement joins TRBV19 to TRBJ1-2; D might be TRBD1 (6 bases). Germline CDR1 LNHDA, CDR2 SQIVND (reference sequence). The CDR3 loop spans 17 amino acids. Between the trimmed V and J ends, which lost 4 bases and 4 bases, there was a span of 22 bases. CDR3 protein: CASSSRGTNRKTYGYTF. CDR3 nucleotide sequence: TGTGCCAGTAGTAGTCGGGGGACAAATCGAAAGACCTATGGCTACACCTTC.

This clonotype was recorded at least ten times. The chain couples TRBV7-4 to TRBJ1-2; unclear D gene. Germline V lookup: CDR1 SGHVT, CDR2 SQSDAQ. The ends were cut back, 5 bases at V and 4 bases at J, with 23 bases in the middle. This CDR3 spans 17 amino acids. The CDR3 sequence: CASSIYASARKTYGYTF. The CDR3, as DNA: TGTGCCAGCAGCATCTATGCTTCAGCTCGAAAGACCTATGGCTACACCTTC.

Comments on this clonotype: This may arise from a read error, as a much more abundant clone is one base away. This sequence joins TRBV2 and TRBJ2-7, with D tentatively TRBD2 (6 bases). The germline gives CDR1 SNHLY, CDR2 FYNNEI. The CDR3 spans 14 residues. CDR3 coding DNA: TGTACCAGCACGCGGGACCCAATATCCTACGAGCAGTACTTC. Amino acid sequence: CTSTRDPISYEQYF.

A remark on this clonotype: This may come from a read error, since a much larger clone is one base off. This sequence joins TRBV7-2 and TRBJ1-1; 9 bases match TRBD1. CDR1 SGHTA and CDR2 FQGNSA come from the germline V gene. CDR3 length equals 15 residues. Trimming took 1 base from V and 5 from J; bases not matched to a gene: 5. The CDR3, as DNA: TGTGCCAGCAGCTTAGGCGGGACAGGGCGGACTGAAGCTTTCTTT. As protein: CASSLGGTGRTEAFF.

This clonotype was observed many times. This rearrangement joins TRBV5-4 to TRBJ1-2, with D uncertain. Germline V gene data show CDR1 as SGHNT and CDR2 as YYREEE (reference sequence). V gave up 7 bases and J gave up 4 bases, with 23 bases separating them. The length of the CDR3 is 16 residues. In nucleotides, the CDR3 is TGTGCCAGCCTGAGCTGCGTACCAGGAAAGACCTATGGCTACACCTTC. This translates into CASLSCVPGKTYGYTF.

This clonotype was detected many times. The J gene is TRBJ1-3, the V gene TRBV29-1; D perhaps matches TRBD1 (5 bases). V was shortened by 6 bases and J by 1 base, with 7 bases between the two germline ends. The V gene's germline CDR1 is SQVTM and CDR2 ANQGSEA. The CDR3 consists of 12 residues. The CDR3 coding sequence is TGCAGCGTCGGGACTTCTGGAAACACCATATATTTT. Its protein product is CSVGTSGNTIYF. Looking up the rest from reference TRBV29-1 and TRBJ1-3 gives the full variable domain: SAVISQKPSRDICQRGTSLTIQCQVDSQVTMMFWYRQQPGQSLTLIATANQGSEATYESGFVIDKFPISRPNLTFSTLTVSNMSPEDSSIYLCSVGTSGNTIYFGEGSWLTVV.